The rows below give T cell receptor beta chains drawn from one sample of a study of T cells in Graves' hyperthyroidism and ophthalmopathy. TCRdb ran MiXCR on the multiplex PCR reads and lists one entry per CDR3 protein. The top ten hold about 31% of the sample, which has more than 150,000 distinct CDR3 sequences, about 17% seen once. Sequences were obtained from blood. The receptors come from a woman between 45 and 65 years old with Graves' hyperthyroidism. Both conserved end residues are part of each CDR3. The D gene is left open where the match is weak. Where a row states a size, it is once, few, many or the class of an expanded clone; other rows omit it.

V,length,size,D,J,DNA,CDR3
TRBV6-2/TRBV6-3,14,NA,TRBD2,TRBJ2-1,TGTGCCAGCCTTCGGGGGGGGACTACGAATGAGCAGTTCTTC,CASLRGGTTNEQFF
TRBV4-1,16,NA,NA,TRBJ1-4,TGCGCCAGCAGCCAAGACCGGGACTTTCGTAATGAAAAACTGTTTTTT,CASSQDRDFRNEKLFF
TRBV7-3,13,NA,NA,TRBJ1-6,TGTGCCAGCAGCTTAAGAGTCGATTCACCCCTCCACTTT,CASSLRVDSPLHF
TRBV5-1,14,many,NA,TRBJ1-1,TGCGCCAGCAGCTTGGTTCTCGGGCAGTCTGGGGCTTTCTTT,CASSLVLGQSGAFF
TRBV20-1,16,many,TRBD1,TRBJ1-1,TGCAGTGCTAACCCAAGAGTTCCAGGGGGCAACACTGAAGCTTTCTTT,CSANPRVPGGNTEAFF
TRBV6-6,15,many,NA,TRBJ2-5,TGTGCCAGCAGTTACGTAGGTAGCGGTAAAGAGACCCAGTACTTC,CASSYVGSGKETQYF
TRBV20-1,14,NA,TRBD1,TRBJ2-1,TGCAGTGCTAGTTCAGGCAGGGGGTTCAATGAGCAGTTCTTC,CSASSGRGFNEQFF
TRBV5-1,13,many,NA,TRBJ1-6,TGCGCCAGCAGCTCCCTGGGGGAATCACCCCTCCACTTT,CASSSLGESPLHF
TRBV7-8,17,few,TRBD2,TRBJ2-3,TGTGCCAGCAGCTCTTCTAGCGGGGGGCTCACTACAGATACGCAGTATTTT,CASSSSSGGLTTDTQYF
TRBV6-1,12,many,NA,TRBJ2-3,TGTGCCAGCATGACTAGCACAGATACGCAGTATTTT,CASMTSTDTQYF
TRBV5-1,15,NA,TRBD2,TRBJ2-1,TGCGCCAGCAGCTCTGGACTAGCGGAGTACAATGAGCAGTTCTTC,CASSSGLAEYNEQFF
TRBV11-2,14,many,TRBD2,TRBJ2-5,TGTGCCAGCAGCGGATACACGGGGGGGGAGACCCAGTACTTC,CASSGYTGGETQYF
TRBV7-2,14,few,NA,TRBJ1-3,TGTGCCAGCAGTAAACGACGTTCTGGAAACACCATATATTTT,CASSKRRSGNTIYF
TRBV29-1,12,many,NA,TRBJ1-1,TGCAGCGCCTCCGAGGGGGTCGTTGAAGCTTTCTTT,CSASEGVVEAFF
TRBV12-3/TRBV12-4,15,many,NA,TRBJ2-3,TGTGCCAGCAGTTTTGTAGGTCGGATCACAGATACGCAGTATTTT,CASSFVGRITDTQYF
TRBV29-1,14,many,TRBD1,TRBJ1-1,TGCAGCGTTGAGGCGACAGGGGGCTGGACTGAAGCTTTCTTT,CSVEATGGWTEAFF
TRBV11-2,12,many,NA,TRBJ1-1,TGTGCCAGCAGCTTGAGGGTAACTGAAGCTTTCTTT,CASSLRVTEAFF
TRBV5-4,16,NA,NA,TRBJ1-1,TGTGCCAGCAGCTTATGGGGAGGAATATTGAACACTGAAGCTCTCTTT,CASSLWGGILNTEALF
TRBV4-3,17,few,NA,TRBJ2-5,TGCGCCAGCAGCCAAGATTTGGTGCAGGGACGGGGAGAGACCCAGTACTTC,CASSQDLVQGRGETQYF
TRBV4-1,13,few,NA,TRBJ1-1,TGCGCCAGCCGTACTGGTCAGAACACTGAAGCTTTCTTT,CASRTGQNTEAFF
TRBV25-1,14,few,NA,TRBJ1-2,TGTGCCAGCAGTGAATTTAGCCCTGCGGATGGCTACACCTTC,CASSEFSPADGYTF
TRBV6-1,14,few,NA,TRBJ1-1,TGTGCCACGGAGAAGGAACCTTTGAGACCTGAAGCTTTCTTT,CATEKEPLRPEAFF
TRBV4-3,16,few,TRBD2,TRBJ2-3,TGCGCCAGCAGTCAACAGACTAGCGGGGTGGCAGATACGCAGTATTTT,CASSQQTSGVADTQYF
TRBV12-3/TRBV12-4,15,many,TRBD1,TRBJ2-3,TGTGCCAGCCGTCGAAGGGGGCTGAGCACAGATACGCAGTATTTT,CASRRRGLSTDTQYF